One sample yielded the 16 T cell receptor beta chains listed below, sequenced in a study of blood T cell repertoires in COVID-19 (dated by TCRdb to between 2020 and 2021). Library generation was performed with the immunoSEQ multiplex PCR assay. Entries here come from immuneACCESS through TCRdb and include only in-frame sequences with V and J called. Some clones fail to appear in such tables; in the studies checked, an unresolved V gene covers under half of the shortfall, and the cause of the remainder is unknown. For this sample the table gives about 200,000 clones, of which around 88% were detected only once. The ten largest clones capture around 1.5% of the sample. The sequencing sample was made of peripheral blood. Every receptor here comes from a young man with active or convalescent COVID-19.

In this sample, this clone turned up a few times. The chain links TRBV30 to TRBJ1-4; perhaps TRBD1 as D (5 bases). This CDR3 spans 13 amino acids. Deletions cut 0 bases from V and 5 bases from J, with 7 bases between. Looked up from germline, CDR1 is GTSNPN and CDR2 is SVGIG (reference sequence). The CDR3 protein is CAWSVRGNEKLFF. For the CDR3, the DNA is TGTGCCTGGAGTGTACGGGGGAATGAAAAACTGTTTTTT.

This chain uses TRBV5-8 with TRBJ2-7, with a possible D match to TRBD2 (5 bases). Deletions cut 0 bases from V and 3 bases from J, with 10 bases between. CDR3 length: 14 residues. Looked up from germline, CDR1 is SGHTS and CDR2 is YDEGEE. CDR3 loop: CASSLAGVGYEQYF. The DNA of the CDR3 is TGTGCCAGCAGCTTGGCCGGGGTAGGCTACGAGCAGTACTTC.

The chain recombines TRBV6-5 with TRBJ2-3; D remains ambiguous. Trimming removed 2 bases from V and 4 bases from J, with 7 bases in between. CDR1 is MNHEY and CDR2 is SVGAGI in the germline V gene. The length of the CDR3 is 13 residues. CDR3 protein: CASSYARSDTQYF. The CDR3 coding sequence is TGTGCCAGCAGTTACGCCCGGTCAGATACGCAGTATTTT.

The chain joins TRBV7-9 to TRBJ2-7; D might be TRBD2 (6 bases). The CDR3 spans 13 residues. Germline V gene lookup returns CDR1 SEHNR and CDR2 FQNEAQ (reference sequence). Trimming shortened V by 6 bases and J by 2 bases, and 11 bases separated the two germline ends. CDR3 coding DNA: TGTGCCAGCAGTAGACTAGGGGCCTACGAGCAGTACTTC. This translates into CASSRLGAYEQYF. Complete variable domain (other parts from reference TRBV7-9 and TRBJ2-7): DTGVSQNPRHKITKRGQNVTFRCDPISEHNRLYWYRQTLGQGPEFLTYFQNEAQLEKSRLLSDRFSAERPKGSFSTLEIQRTEQGDSAMYLCASSRLGAYEQYFGPGTRLTVT.

This sequence joins TRBV7-9 and TRBJ2-1; 7 positions agree with TRBD2. Trimming took 2 bases from V and 8 from J; bases not matched to a gene: 12. The CDR3 has 16 amino acids. Germline V gives CDR1 SEHNR, CDR2 FQNEAQ (reference sequence). This CDR3 is CASSLPAGVLSHEQFF. Here the CDR3 DNA reads TGTGCCAGCAGCTTACCTGCGGGAGTTCTCTCTCATGAGCAGTTCTTC.

The chain uses TRBV19 and TRBJ1-1; D uncertain. The length of the CDR3 is 12 residues. Trimming took off 7 bases at V and 2 bases at J, with 8 bases between the two ends. CDR1 is LNHDA and CDR2 is SQIVND in the germline V gene (reference sequence). The CDR3 here is CASTGINTEAFF. CDR3 nucleotide sequence: TGTGCCAGTACGGGTATAAACACTGAAGCTTTCTTT.

The V gene is TRBV5-4, the J gene TRBJ2-7; no clear D. The V end lost 4 bases, the J end lost 0 bases, and 17 bases lay between the germline ends. Per the germline V gene, CDR1 is SGHNT and CDR2 is YYREEE (reference sequence). This CDR3 has 16 residues. In DNA, the CDR3 is TGTGCCAGCAGCCCGCCGGGTGGAACGACCTCCTACGAGCAGTACTTC. It is translated as CASSPPGGTTSYEQYF.

In its sample, this clone ranks as medium-sized (0.01 to 0.1%). This chain links TRBV6-2 or TRBV6-3 with TRBJ2-7; possible D gene TRBD1, 6 bases. This CDR3 is 14 amino acids long. From germline, CDR1 is MNHEY and CDR2 SVGEGT. Between the trimmed V and J ends, which lost 5 bases and 1 base, there was a span of 12 bases. This CDR3 is CASSEGESSYEQYF. Here the CDR3 DNA reads TGTGCCAGCAGTGAGGGGGAGTCTTCCTACGAGCAGTACTTC.

This clone was counted a single time. The chain employs TRBV28 and TRBJ2-3, with 7 bases that match TRBD2. This CDR3 comprises 16 residues. Per germline, CDR1 MDHEN and CDR2 SYDVKM. V was clipped by 4 bases and J by 0 bases; unmatched bases: 7. This CDR3 is CASSSPPGGSTDTQYF. In nucleotides, the CDR3 is TGTGCCAGCAGTTCCCCCCCGGGGGGTAGCACAGATACGCAGTATTTT.

This chain links TRBV18 with TRBJ1-3, with TRBD1 identical over 7 bases. Germline CDR1 is KGHSH and CDR2 is LQKENI. The CDR3 contains 16 residues. J gave up 0 bases and V 4 bases, and 6 bases lay outside the gene matches. The CDR3 coding sequence is TGTGCCAGCTCACTTTGGGACAGCATCTCTGGAAACACCATATATTTT. It specifies CASSLWDSISGNTIYF.

This clone was counted a few times. The rearrangement links TRBV2 to TRBJ1-5, with TRBD1 matching over 8 bases. The germline gives CDR1 SNHLY, CDR2 FYNNEI. The J segment lost 2 bases and the V segment lost 2 bases, leaving 2 bases of the junction unmatched. The CDR3 totals 15 residues. The DNA for the CDR3 is TGTGCCAGCAGTGAACAGGGGGCCGGCAATCAGCCCCAGCATTTT. Translating it yields CASSEQGAGNQPQHF.

This clone came up once. This chain uses TRBV10-2 with TRBJ2-7; 7 positions match TRBD2. This CDR3 is built from 16 residues. Germline lookup yields CDR1 WSHSY and CDR2 SAAADI. The ends lost 3 bases at V and 4 bases at J; junction bases unmatched: 12. In DNA form, the CDR3 reads TGCGCCAGCAGTGACCTCTTCGCGGGAGTTGCGTACGAGCAGTACTTC. This encodes CASSDLFAGVAYEQYF.

This chain connects TRBV2 to TRBJ2-7; 9 bases match TRBD1. This CDR3 has 13 residues. Germline CDR1 and CDR2: SNHLY and FYNNEI. J lost 0 bases, V lost 10 bases, and 4 bases had no gene match. CDR3 nucleotides: TGTGCCACCGGGACAGGGTCCTCCTACGAGCAGTACTTC. Translating gives CATGTGSSYEQYF.

A word on this clone: This sample includes further DNA sequences coding for the same CDR3. V and J are TRBV18 and TRBJ2-7; 9 bases are a match to TRBD1. The V and J ends lost 3 bases and 2 bases, in that order; junction bases with no gene match: 2. This CDR3 is 14 amino acids long. Per germline, CDR1 KGHSH and CDR2 LQKENI. The CDR3 DNA reads as TGTGCCAGCTCACCTGGACAGGGGACCTACGAGCAGTACTTC. This encodes CASSPGQGTYEQYF.

J is TRBJ2-7 and V is TRBV25-1, with 7 nucleotides matching TRBD1. V trimming: 6 bases; J trimming: 3 bases; junction bases outside the gene matches: 8. This CDR3 is 14 amino acids long. Germline V gene data show CDR1 as MGHDK and CDR2 as SYGVNS. CDR3: CASREQDRFYEQYF. The CDR3 coding sequence is TGTGCCAGCAGGGAACAGGACAGGTTCTACGAGCAGTACTTC.

V is TRBV5-6 and J is TRBJ1-2; 12 bases map to TRBD1. The CDR3 is made up of 16 amino acids. CDR1 SGHDT and CDR2 YYEEEE come from the germline V gene. V lost 2 bases to trimming and J lost 10 bases; unmatched junction nucleotides: 12. CDR3 in DNA: TGTGCCAGCAGCTTCGGAACTCCGGGACAGGGGGCCGCCTACACCTTC. It yields the protein CASSFGTPGQGAAYTF.